The clone carrying this T cell receptor (beta chain) has only one observation. Profiling relied on immunoSEQ multiplex PCR, and the TCRdb table lists in-frame clones only, not all of them. The data contain a few hundred thousand clones, 89% of them singletons. Participants reported their clinical history, and cohort assignment relied on those reports. There are 17 residues in the CDR3. The germline gives CDR1 SGDLS, CDR2 YYNGEE. The ends lost 4 bases at V and 0 bases at J; junction bases unmatched: 10. This specimen comes from a study of blood T cell repertoires in COVID-19. This receptor was obtained from a woman in her thirties or forties who had recovered from COVID-19. The gene calls are TRBV9 and TRBJ1-3; 7 nucleotides line up with TRBD1. Sequencing was carried out using PBMCs or T cells enriched from blood (not recorded which). This CDR3 reads CASSPGQSTHSGNTIYF. CDR3 bases: TGTGCCAGCAGCCCGGGACAGTCTACACACTCTGGAAACACCATATATTTT.